These 28 T cell receptor beta chains were all obtained from the same sample, sequenced in a study of regulatory T cells in long-lasting Graves disease. Time point specified: persistent/refractory GD, antithyroid drugs over 5 years with positive TRAb. Isolated PBMC RNA provided the starting material for the TCR library. According to the study, TCR beta libraries were built with iRepertoire HTBI primers and CDR3-region Arm-PCR. TCRdb re-called the multiplex PCR reads through MiXCR, storing one row per CDR3 protein. Among 350,000 to 500,000 distinct CDR3 sequences listed, roughly a fifth were seen once. The sequencing here drew on peripheral blood mononuclear cells (PBMCs), taken when the disease was refractory, from a patient treated with antithyroid drugs. These receptors were taken from a female donor with Graves disease.

This clonotype showed up just once. The V gene is TRBV20-1, the J gene TRBJ2-1, with 7 positions matching TRBD2. J lost 9 bases, V lost 3 bases, and 8 bases had no gene match. This CDR3 has 13 residues. The germline gives CDR1 DFQATT, CDR2 SNEGSKA (reference sequence). The CDR3 region has the DNA TGCAGTGCTAGGCTAGCGGTGGGGCCTGAGCAGTTCTTC. It encodes CSARLAVGPEQFF.

This clonotype was observed at least ten times. CDR3 amino acids: CASRPGLAGREQFF. CDR3 nucleotides: TGTGCCAGCAGGCCGGGACTAGCGGGACGTGAGCAGTTCTTC. The J gene is TRBJ2-1, the V gene TRBV28; 13 bases match TRBD2. The junction had 5 bases not matched to a gene; V was cut back by 6 bases and J by 9 bases. Germline lookup yields CDR1 MDHEN and CDR2 SYDVKM. The CDR3 consists of 14 residues.

This clonotype was picked up many times. The chain couples TRBV2 to TRBJ2-2; D is possibly TRBD2 (7 bases). V lost 8 bases to trimming and J lost 1 base, with 17 bases between them. The CDR3 totals 16 residues. Germline V gene lookup returns CDR1 SNHLY and CDR2 FYNNEI. In DNA, the CDR3 is TGTGCCAGCCCGGCTAGGGGGGGCAAGAACACCGGGGAGCTGTTTTTT. It specifies CASPARGGKNTGELFF.

The chain links TRBV6-1 to TRBJ1-4; possible D gene TRBD1, 5 bases. The V and J ends lost 3 bases and 1 base respectively, with 12 bases between them. CDR1 is MNHNS, CDR2 SASEGT, per germline. The CDR3 sequence is 16 residues long. The CDR3 loop reads CASSDRDRRTNEKLFF. In DNA form, the CDR3 reads TGTGCCAGCAGTGACCGGGACCGAAGAACTAATGAAAAACTGTTTTTT.

This clonotype came up many times. The rearrangement joins TRBV2 to TRBJ2-2; D gene uncertain. This CDR3 spans 15 amino acids. V lost 7 bases, J lost 0 bases, and 12 bases lay in between. Germline V gene lookup returns CDR1 SNHLY and CDR2 FYNNEI. The CDR3 reads CASKMIAANTGELFF. The DNA for the CDR3 is TGTGCCAGCAAGATGATTGCGGCGAACACCGGGGAGCTGTTTTTT. Combining the CDR3 with reference TRBV2 and TRBJ2-2 gives the whole variable domain EPEVTQTPSHQVTQMGQEVILRCVPISNHLYFYWYRQILGQKVEFLVSFYNNEISEKSEIFDDQFSVERPDGSNFTLKIRSTKLEDSAMYFCASKMIAANTGELFFGEGSRLTVL.

This sequence joins TRBV27 and TRBJ2-3; D may be TRBD1 or TRBD2 (6 bases each). The V end was cut by 3 bases, the J end by 8 bases, with 18 bases between. In germline, CDR1 is MNHEY, CDR2 SMNVEV (reference sequence). This CDR3 is built from 15 residues. CDR3 amino acids: CASSFTILGGGTQYF. The CDR3 bases are TGTGCCAGCAGTTTTACCATTCTAGGAGGGGGTACGCAGTATTTT.

This clonotype was picked up many times. The genes are TRBV28 and TRBJ2-6; D unresolved. Trimming removed 1 base from V and 4 bases from J, with 8 bases in between. Per germline, CDR1 MDHEN and CDR2 SYDVKM. There are 15 residues in the CDR3. The CDR3 reads CASSLLGYGANVLTF. CDR3 sequence (DNA): TGTGCCAGCAGTTTATTAGGGTACGGGGCCAACGTCCTGACTTTC.

This clonotype was picked up many times. The V gene is TRBV27, the J gene TRBJ1-5; D might be TRBD1 (5 bases). The CDR3 contains 15 residues. The germline CDR1 and CDR2 sequences are MNHEY and SMNVEV (reference sequence). The germline V and J ends were trimmed by 4 bases and 3 bases, with 13 bases remaining between them. The CDR3 sequence: CASSSLQALNQPQHF. In nucleotides, the CDR3 is TGTGCCAGCAGTTCGTTACAGGCCCTCAATCAGCCCCAGCATTTT.

This clonotype was found many times. The chain employs TRBV28 and TRBJ2-2; D uncertain. The V end lost 8 bases, the J end lost 6 bases, and 10 bases lay between the germline ends. The CDR3 runs to 12 residues. Germline V gene lookup returns CDR1 MDHEN and CDR2 SYDVKM. The CDR3 reads CASRANAGELFF. CDR3 DNA sequence: TGTGCCAGCCGCGCCAATGCCGGGGAGCTGTTTTTT.

There are many counts of this clonotype. The CDR3 DNA reads TGCAGCGCCTCTCGGGGGGTGGGGACCTACGAGCAGTACTTC. It codes for CSASRGVGTYEQYF. This sequence joins TRBV29-1 and TRBJ2-7; the match to TRBD2 covers 7 bases. This CDR3 contains 14 residues. Germline V gene lookup returns CDR1 SQVTM and CDR2 ANQGSEA. After removal of 7 bases from V and 2 bases from J, the junction contained 11 bases not matched to a gene.

This clonotype was seen only a few times. In nucleotides, the CDR3 is TGTGCCAGTAGTTCCAGGGTGACCCCAGGGGAGACCCAGTACTTC. It encodes CASSSRVTPGETQYF. This chain uses TRBV19 with TRBJ2-5; possible D gene TRBD1, 5 bases. The CDR3 has 15 residues. Germline V gene lookup returns CDR1 LNHDA and CDR2 SQIVND (reference sequence). The V end lost 5 bases, the J end lost 5 bases, and 18 bases lay between the germline ends.

This clonotype showed up just once. The V and J genes are TRBV6-2 or TRBV6-3 and TRBJ2-1; 12 bases fit TRBD2. This CDR3 region has 18 residues. Germline CDR1 reads MNHEY; CDR2 reads SVGEGT. With 0 bases clipped from V and 10 bases from J, the junction kept 13 bases outside the gene matches. The CDR3 DNA reads TGTGCCAGCAGTTACTCAAAAGGACTAGCGGGATTTTCACGCGAGCAGTTCTTC. Protein product: CASSYSKGLAGFSREQFF.

V usage is TRBV6-1 and J usage is TRBJ2-7; D may be TRBD2 (6 bases). Between the trimmed V and J ends, which lost 6 bases and 7 bases, there was a span of 13 bases. The CDR3 consists of 12 residues. Per the germline V gene, CDR1 is MNHNS and CDR2 is SASEGT. This CDR3 is CASSRETREQYF. The CDR3 nucleotides are TGTGCCAGCAGCCGGGAGACGAGGGAGCAGTACTTC.

Of note for this clonotype: A much larger clone differs by one base, so this may be a read error. CDR3 sequence (DNA): TGTGCCAGCAGTTCCGGGGTCGGGGAGACCCAGTACTTC. It translates to CASSSGVGETQYF. The chain joins TRBV6-2 or TRBV6-3 to TRBJ2-5; D possibly corresponds to TRBD2 (5 bases). Germline CDR1 MNHEY, CDR2 SVGEGT. This CDR3 spans 13 amino acids. Trimming pared 4 bases from V and 5 bases from J, leaving 11 bases between.

This clonotype was seen many times. V and J are TRBV20-1 and TRBJ2-5; D is ambiguous. CDR1 is DFQATT, CDR2 SNEGSKA, per germline (reference sequence). Trimming removed 0 bases at V and 5 bases at J, with 4 bases between. This CDR3 has 11 amino acids. The CDR3 here is CSARDLETQYF. The CDR3 DNA reads as TGCAGTGCTAGAGATCTGGAGACCCAGTACTTC.

This clonotype was recorded many times. V is TRBV7-2 and J is TRBJ2-7; D perhaps matches TRBD1 (6 bases). Germline V gene lookup returns CDR1 SGHTA and CDR2 FQGNSA. The length of the CDR3 is 15 residues. Between the trimmed V and J ends, which lost 6 bases and 1 base, there was a span of 16 bases. CDR3 nucleotide sequence: TGTGCCAGCAGTTCCAGGGGCCGCACATCCTACGAGCAGTACTTC. This translates into CASSSRGRTSYEQYF.

This sequence joins TRBV9 and TRBJ2-4; 12 nucleotides align to TRBD2. With 3 bases clipped from V and 7 bases from J, the junction kept 2 bases outside the gene matches. The germline gives CDR1 SGDLS, CDR2 YYNGEE. The CDR3 contains 14 residues. The CDR3, as DNA: TGTGCCAGCAGCGCTGGGACTAGCGGGAACATTCAGTACTTC. Residues: CASSAGTSGNIQYF.

A few counts support this clonotype. The V and J genes are TRBV15 and TRBJ2-2, with D perhaps matching TRBD2 (7 bases). The CDR3 is made up of 14 amino acids. The germline V gene has CDR1 LNHNV and CDR2 YYDKDF (reference sequence). Trimming pared 5 bases from V and 5 bases from J, leaving 12 bases between. The CDR3 region has the DNA TGTGCCACCAGCTACGGGGGGCTTACCGGGGAGCTGTTTTTT. It yields the protein CATSYGGLTGELFF.

The chain couples TRBV5-1 to TRBJ2-5; D perhaps matches TRBD2 (6 bases). CDR3 length: 14 amino acids. Germline CDR1 SGHRS, CDR2 YFSETQ. V was trimmed by 3 bases and J by 5 bases, leaving 14 bases between them. CDR3 amino acids: CASSWGGGTETQYF. CDR3 bases: TGCGCCAGCAGCTGGGGAGGCGGGACGGAGACCCAGTACTTC.

This chain uses TRBV12-3 or TRBV12-4 with TRBJ1-1, with D tentatively TRBD1 (5 bases). The CDR3 is made up of 15 amino acids. The V and J ends lost 7 bases and 6 bases respectively, with 21 bases between them. The CDR3 is CASMSWGEQSPEAFF. DNA of the CDR3: TGTGCCAGCATGTCATGGGGGGAACAGTCCCCTGAAGCTTTCTTT.

This clonotype was observed once. J is TRBJ2-7 and V is TRBV6-2 or TRBV6-3; 9 nucleotides match TRBD1. The ends lost 2 bases at V and 4 bases at J; junction bases unmatched: 9. Germline CDR1 and CDR2: MNHEY and SVGEGT. The CDR3 contains 16 residues. The CDR3 region is CASSYQPPGQGYEQYF. For the CDR3, the DNA is TGTGCCAGCAGTTACCAGCCTCCGGGACAGGGATACGAGCAGTACTTC.

The sample holds many counts of this clonotype. V and J are TRBV27 and TRBJ2-4, with a weak D call TRBD2 (6 bases). The V and J ends lost 2 bases and 7 bases respectively, with 18 bases between them. CDR1 is MNHEY and CDR2 is SMNVEV in the germline V gene (reference sequence). CDR3 size: 16 residues. CDR3 region: CASSLTGAGFVNIQYF. CDR3 sequence (DNA): TGTGCCAGCAGTTTAACGGGAGCTGGGTTCGTTAACATTCAGTACTTC.

The chain combines TRBV3-1 with TRBJ2-1; D is unclear. The V end lost 1 base, the J end lost 8 bases, and 9 bases lay between the germline ends. This CDR3 spans 13 amino acids. Germline CDR1 reads LGHDT; CDR2 reads YNNKEL (reference sequence). This chain's CDR3 is CASSQGLPDEQFF. The CDR3 region has the DNA TGTGCCAGCAGCCAAGGGCTGCCCGATGAGCAGTTCTTC.

The sample holds many counts of this clonotype. This chain joins TRBV28 and TRBJ2-7; D is unclear. V lost 4 bases, J lost 0 bases, and 13 bases lay in between. CDR1 is MDHEN and CDR2 is SYDVKM in the germline V gene. This CDR3 comprises 15 residues. The chain's CDR3 is CASSSDGTSSYEQYF. The DNA for the CDR3 is TGTGCCAGCAGTTCGGACGGAACGAGCTCCTACGAGCAGTACTTC.

At least ten counts were recorded for this clonotype. This chain's CDR3 is CASSLPGSVDYTF. For the CDR3, the DNA is TGCGCCAGCAGCTTGCCAGGGTCGGTGGACTACACCTTC. V gene TRBV5-1 combines with J gene TRBJ1-2, with D maybe TRBD1 (5 bases). Germline lookup yields CDR1 SGHRS and CDR2 YFSETQ. V lost 1 base and J lost 10, with 14 bases in between. The CDR3 has 13 amino acids.

This clonotype has ten or more counts. The rearrangement links TRBV10-3 to TRBJ2-5, with D possibly being TRBD1 (8 bases). Germline V gives CDR1 ENHRY, CDR2 SYGVKD. V lost 10 bases and J 1 base, leaving 16 bases between the germline ends. The CDR3 has 14 residues. CDR3 DNA: TGTGCCACCGCGGACAGGGAGGGCCAAGAGACCCAGTACTTC. This sequence encodes CATADREGQETQYF.

There are many counts of this clonotype. This chain connects TRBV11-2 to TRBJ2-7, with no clear D. This CDR3 contains 11 residues. V was pared by 1 base and J by 10 bases, with 8 bases between. Looked up from germline, CDR1 is SGHAT and CDR2 is FQNNGV. The CDR3 spells CASSLAQVQYF. CDR3 nucleotides: TGTGCCAGCAGCTTAGCCCAAGTCCAGTACTTC. Filled out from reference TRBV11-2 and TRBJ2-7, the complete variable domain reads EAGVAQSPRYKIIEKRQSVAFWCNPISGHATLYWYQQILGQGPKLLIQFQNNGVVDDSQLPKDRFSAERLKGVDSTLKIQPAKLEDSAVYLCASSLAQVQYFGPGTRLTVT.

This chain links TRBV28 with TRBJ2-3; 8 nucleotides match TRBD1. Germline V CDR1 and CDR2: MDHEN, SYDVKM. CDR3 size: 13 residues. V was clipped by 8 bases and J by 5 bases; unmatched bases: 6. CDR3 coding DNA: TGTGCCAGCCAGACAGGGGACGGAGATACGCAGTATTTT. It translates to CASQTGDGDTQYF.